This is a list of T cell receptor beta chains from one sample in a study of technical replicates of blood from a handful of donors. TCRdb keeps only in-frame clones here, not all; method: immunoSEQ multiplex PCR. The sample contains more than 75,000 clones, 85% to 95% of which appear only once. The sample consisted of T cells isolated from PBMCs. The origin of the receptors is a human donor in good health. CDR3s include the opening cysteine and the closing phenylalanine or tryptophan. The D gene is left open where the match is weak. Clone size, where shown, is once, few, many, or a class for clones that have expanded.

CDR3 DNA: TGTGCCAGCAGTTTATTCGGGACAGACGTACAAGAGACCCAGTACTTC
CDR3 protein: CASSLFGTDVQETQYF
clone size: NA
D gene: TRBD1
J gene: TRBJ2-5
CDR3 length: 16
V gene: TRBV28

CDR3 DNA: TGTGCCCGCGGGACAGGGAGGACCGGGGAGCTGTTTTTT
CDR3 protein: CARGTGRTGELFF
clone size: NA
D gene: TRBD1
J gene: TRBJ2-2
CDR3 length: 13
V gene: TRBV30

CDR3 DNA: TGTGCCAGTAATTCAGGTATATCCACGTATGGCTACACCTTC
CDR3 protein: CASNSGISTYGYTF
clone size: NA
D gene: NA
J gene: TRBJ1-2
CDR3 length: 14
V gene: TRBV19

CDR3 DNA: TGCGCCAGCAGGACAGGGGTAGCCTACGAGCAGTACTTC
CDR3 protein: CASRTGVAYEQYF
clone size: NA
D gene: TRBD1
J gene: TRBJ2-7
CDR3 length: 13
V gene: TRBV5-1

CDR3 DNA: TGTGCCAGCAGTGGGGACTGGGGTAAAGAGCAGTACTTC
CDR3 protein: CASSGDWGKEQYF
clone size: NA
D gene: NA
J gene: TRBJ2-7
CDR3 length: 13
V gene: TRBV27

CDR3 DNA: TGTGCCAGCAGCTTATTTTTTACCGGCGGGGAGCTGTTTTTT
CDR3 protein: CASSLFFTGGELFF
clone size: NA
D gene: NA
J gene: TRBJ2-2
CDR3 length: 14
V gene: TRBV7-6

CDR3 DNA: TGCGCCAGCAGTGAGTCCCCGGGACAGGCTGGTGAAAAACTGTTTTTT
CDR3 protein: CASSESPGQAGEKLFF
clone size: NA
D gene: TRBD1
J gene: TRBJ1-4
CDR3 length: 16
V gene: TRBV10-1

CDR3 DNA: TGTGCCAGTAGTATAGATCAGCGGGGTCCTGAAGCTTTCTTT
CDR3 protein: CASSIDQRGPEAFF
clone size: NA
D gene: NA
J gene: TRBJ1-1
CDR3 length: 14
V gene: TRBV19

CDR3 DNA: TGTGCCAGTACCGGACAGGGGTATGTGGGCAATCAGCCCCAGCATTTT
CDR3 protein: CASTGQGYVGNQPQHF
clone size: NA
D gene: TRBD1
J gene: TRBJ1-5
CDR3 length: 16
V gene: TRBV19

CDR3 DNA: TGTGCCAGCAGGTTCTTGGGGGGTGAAAATCAGCCCCAGCATTTT
CDR3 protein: CASRFLGGENQPQHF
clone size: NA
D gene: NA
J gene: TRBJ1-5
CDR3 length: 15
V gene: TRBV2

CDR3 DNA: TGTGCCAGTAGTACAGAGAGCTCCTACAATGAGCAGTTCTTC
CDR3 protein: CASSTESSYNEQFF
clone size: NA
D gene: NA
J gene: TRBJ2-1
CDR3 length: 14
V gene: TRBV19

CDR3 DNA: TGTGCCAGCAGCCCCCCCCAGGGGGCCTCCTACGAGCAGTACTTC
CDR3 protein: CASSPPQGASYEQYF
clone size: NA
D gene: TRBD1
J gene: TRBJ2-7
CDR3 length: 15
V gene: TRBV5-6

CDR3 DNA: TGTGCCAGCAGTTACCAGCGGGGAGGAGGCTACACCTTC
CDR3 protein: CASSYQRGGGYTF
clone size: NA
D gene: NA
J gene: TRBJ1-2
CDR3 length: 13
V gene: TRBV6-5

CDR3 DNA: TGTGCCAGTAGTGCAGGGTTGAAGACCCAGTACTTC
CDR3 protein: CASSAGLKTQYF
clone size: NA
D gene: NA
J gene: TRBJ2-5
CDR3 length: 12
V gene: TRBV19

CDR3 DNA: TGTGCCAGTAGGCGGGTTACCGGGGAGCTGTTTTTT
CDR3 protein: CASRRVTGELFF
clone size: NA
D gene: NA
J gene: TRBJ2-2
CDR3 length: 12
V gene: TRBV19

CDR3 DNA: TGTGCCAGCAGCTTCGCCGGGACAGGCCCACCCCTCCACTTT
CDR3 protein: CASSFAGTGPPLHF
clone size: NA
D gene: TRBD1
J gene: TRBJ1-6
CDR3 length: 14
V gene: TRBV7-3

CDR3 DNA: TGTGCCAGCAGTGTCCGGGGAGATACGCAGTATTTT
CDR3 protein: CASSVRGDTQYF
clone size: NA
D gene: NA
J gene: TRBJ2-3
CDR3 length: 12
V gene: TRBV2

CDR3 DNA: TGTGCCAGCAGTGTCGGACAGGGGGGTAGGGAGACCCAGTACTTC
CDR3 protein: CASSVGQGGRETQYF
clone size: NA
D gene: TRBD1
J gene: TRBJ2-5
CDR3 length: 15
V gene: TRBV6-1

CDR3 DNA: TGTGCCAGCAGCTTAGCGACAGGTAATGAAGCTTTCTTT
CDR3 protein: CASSLATGNEAFF
clone size: NA
D gene: NA
J gene: TRBJ1-1
CDR3 length: 13
V gene: TRBV7-6

CDR3 DNA: TGTGCCAGCAGCTACGGACAGGGATGGGATACGCAGTATTTT
CDR3 protein: CASSYGQGWDTQYF
clone size: NA
D gene: TRBD1
J gene: TRBJ2-3
CDR3 length: 14
V gene: TRBV5-4

CDR3 DNA: TGTGCCAGCAGCGTAGTAGGAACAGGGGACACTGAAGCTTTCTTT
CDR3 protein: CASSVVGTGDTEAFF
clone size: few
D gene: TRBD1
J gene: TRBJ1-1
CDR3 length: 15
V gene: TRBV9

CDR3 DNA: TGTGCCACCAGGGTTCAGCGGGAGCAGTTCTTC
CDR3 protein: CATRVQREQFF
clone size: NA
D gene: NA
J gene: TRBJ2-1
CDR3 length: 11
V gene: TRBV5-4

CDR3 DNA: TGTGCCAGCAGCCAGGTACTAGCGGGGGAAAACATTCAGTACTTC
CDR3 protein: CASSQVLAGENIQYF
clone size: NA
D gene: TRBD2
J gene: TRBJ2-4
CDR3 length: 15
V gene: TRBV4-2

CDR3 DNA: TGCGCCAGCAGCTACACCGGGACAGCTAATGAAAAACTGTTTTTT
CDR3 protein: CASSYTGTANEKLFF
clone size: NA
D gene: TRBD1
J gene: TRBJ1-4
CDR3 length: 15
V gene: TRBV5-1

CDR3 DNA: TGTGCCAGCAGTTCCTACAGGGACCCTTCCTACGAGCAGTACTTC
CDR3 protein: CASSSYRDPSYEQYF
clone size: NA
D gene: NA
J gene: TRBJ2-7
CDR3 length: 15
V gene: TRBV28

CDR3 DNA: TGTGCCAGCAGCGCTACGACAGGGCGAACCTACGAGCAGTACTTC
CDR3 protein: CASSATTGRTYEQYF
clone size: NA
D gene: TRBD1
J gene: TRBJ2-7
CDR3 length: 15
V gene: TRBV9

CDR3 DNA: TGTGCCAGCTCGCCCGCACGCGGGCGTTTCCAAGAGACCCAGTACTTC
CDR3 protein: CASSPARGRFQETQYF
clone size: NA
D gene: NA
J gene: TRBJ2-5
CDR3 length: 16
V gene: TRBV18

CDR3 DNA: TGCGCCAGCAGCTTCCTAGGAGGCTACGAGCAGTACTTC
CDR3 protein: CASSFLGGYEQYF
clone size: NA
D gene: NA
J gene: TRBJ2-7
CDR3 length: 13
V gene: TRBV5-1

CDR3 DNA: TGTGCCATCGGGGCGCTGGCTAGCGGGGATTACGAGCAGTACTTC
CDR3 protein: CAIGALASGDYEQYF
clone size: NA
D gene: TRBD2
J gene: TRBJ2-7
CDR3 length: 15
V gene: TRBV10-3

CDR3 DNA: TGTGCCAGCAGCCGTCAGGGTAATCTAGAAGCTTTCTTT
CDR3 protein: CASSRQGNLEAFF
clone size: NA
D gene: NA
J gene: TRBJ1-1
CDR3 length: 13
V gene: TRBV14

CDR3 DNA: TGTGCCAGCAGTCTCAGACGGACAGGGGTAGGAAACACCATATATTTT
CDR3 protein: CASSLRRTGVGNTIYF
clone size: NA
D gene: TRBD1
J gene: TRBJ1-3
CDR3 length: 16
V gene: TRBV28

CDR3 DNA: TGTGCCAGCAGTGAATGGGGGGGGGCAAACTACGAGCAGTACTTC
CDR3 protein: CASSEWGGANYEQYF
clone size: NA
D gene: NA
J gene: TRBJ2-7
CDR3 length: 15
V gene: TRBV6-1

CDR3 DNA: TGTGCCAGCAGTGAAAGGACAGGGGCCTACGAGCAGTACTTC
CDR3 protein: CASSERTGAYEQYF
clone size: NA
D gene: TRBD1
J gene: TRBJ2-7
CDR3 length: 14
V gene: TRBV2

CDR3 DNA: TGCGCCAGCAGCTTGGGCGGCGTGGACTATGGCTACACCTTC
CDR3 protein: CASSLGGVDYGYTF
clone size: NA
D gene: NA
J gene: TRBJ1-2
CDR3 length: 14
V gene: TRBV5-1

CDR3 DNA: TGTGCCAGCCGGAAAGCGGGGGGAGCAGAAGCTTTCTTT
CDR3 protein: CASRKAGGAEAFF
clone size: NA
D gene: NA
J gene: TRBJ1-1
CDR3 length: 13
V gene: TRBV5-4

CDR3 DNA: TGTGCCAGCAGTTCCGCCCCGGGACAGGCCACCGGGGAGCTGTTTTTT
CDR3 protein: CASSSAPGQATGELFF
clone size: NA
D gene: TRBD1
J gene: TRBJ2-2
CDR3 length: 16
V gene: TRBV6-5

CDR3 DNA: TGTGCCAGCTCACCAATCCCTACAGGAAGCGGGGAAGGGACAGATACGCAGTATTTT
CDR3 protein: CASSPIPTGSGEGTDTQYF
clone size: NA
D gene: TRBD2
J gene: TRBJ2-3
CDR3 length: 19
V gene: TRBV18

CDR3 DNA: TGTGCCATCAGTGAGAACAGTCATATCTACGAGCAGTACTTC
CDR3 protein: CAISENSHIYEQYF
clone size: NA
D gene: NA
J gene: TRBJ2-7
CDR3 length: 14
V gene: TRBV10-3

CDR3 DNA: TGTGCCAGCAGAACCGGGGGACTAGCGGGATGGTTGGGCACAGATACGCAGTATTTT
CDR3 protein: CASRTGGLAGWLGTDTQYF
clone size: few
D gene: TRBD2
J gene: TRBJ2-3
CDR3 length: 19
V gene: TRBV28

CDR3 DNA: TGTGCCAGCAGTTACAACGAAGCCCCGTACACCTTC
CDR3 protein: CASSYNEAPYTF
clone size: NA
D gene: NA
J gene: TRBJ1-2
CDR3 length: 12
V gene: TRBV6-6

CDR3 DNA: TGCGCCAGCAGCTACCTCGGGGGGCAGTTTAATGAAAAACTGTTTTTT
CDR3 protein: CASSYLGGQFNEKLFF
clone size: once
D gene: NA
J gene: TRBJ1-4
CDR3 length: 16
V gene: TRBV5-1

CDR3 DNA: TGCGCCAGCAGAGATACAGGGGGCTCCAACTATGGCTACACCTTC
CDR3 protein: CASRDTGGSNYGYTF
clone size: NA
D gene: TRBD1
J gene: TRBJ1-2
CDR3 length: 15
V gene: TRBV10-2

CDR3 DNA: TGTGCCAGCACTCTCCAGGGGTATGGCAATCAGCCCCAGCATTTT
CDR3 protein: CASTLQGYGNQPQHF
clone size: NA
D gene: NA
J gene: TRBJ1-5
CDR3 length: 15
V gene: TRBV21-1

CDR3 DNA: TGTGCTAGTGGTTTGGAGGGATTACGACAGTTGTATGGCTACACCTTC
CDR3 protein: CASGLEGLRQLYGYTF
clone size: NA
D gene: NA
J gene: TRBJ1-2
CDR3 length: 16
V gene: TRBV12-5

CDR3 DNA: TGTGCCAGCAGCTTGACGGGGACAGGGGGCACTGAAGCTTTCTTT
CDR3 protein: CASSLTGTGGTEAFF
clone size: NA
D gene: TRBD1
J gene: TRBJ1-1
CDR3 length: 15
V gene: TRBV5-5

CDR3 DNA: TGTGCCAGCAGTACCACAGAGGGTCCTACAGATACGCAGTATTTT
CDR3 protein: CASSTTEGPTDTQYF
clone size: NA
D gene: NA
J gene: TRBJ2-3
CDR3 length: 15
V gene: TRBV6-1

CDR3 DNA: TGTGCCAGCAGCCCCTTAGGGGAAGTTGAAGCTTTCTTT
CDR3 protein: CASSPLGEVEAFF
clone size: NA
D gene: NA
J gene: TRBJ1-1
CDR3 length: 13
V gene: TRBV7-8

CDR3 DNA: TGTGCCAGCAGCCAAGATTCAGGATATAATGAAAAACTGTTTTTT
CDR3 protein: CASSQDSGYNEKLFF
clone size: NA
D gene: NA
J gene: TRBJ1-4
CDR3 length: 15
V gene: TRBV14

CDR3 DNA: TGTGCCAGCAGGACCACTGGAAGGGGACAGCAGGGTCTCAACGAGCAGTACTTC
CDR3 protein: CASRTTGRGQQGLNEQYF
clone size: NA
D gene: TRBD1
J gene: TRBJ2-7
CDR3 length: 18
V gene: TRBV28

CDR3 DNA: TGTGCCACCACACCTGCACGGGGGAGCTCCTACAATGAGCAGTTCTTC
CDR3 protein: CATTPARGSSYNEQFF
clone size: NA
D gene: NA
J gene: TRBJ2-1
CDR3 length: 16
V gene: TRBV27

CDR3 DNA: TGTGCCAGCAGCTGGGGTTTTGGGAGCTACGAGCAGTACTTC
CDR3 protein: CASSWGFGSYEQYF
clone size: NA
D gene: NA
J gene: TRBJ2-7
CDR3 length: 14
V gene: TRBV5-4

CDR3 DNA: TGTGCCAGCAGTGATGATTCTAGCGGATCCTACGAGCAGTACTTC
CDR3 protein: CASSDDSSGSYEQYF
clone size: NA
D gene: TRBD2
J gene: TRBJ2-7
CDR3 length: 15
V gene: TRBV25-1

CDR3 DNA: TGTGCCAGCAGCTTACAGACTGGGGCCAACGTCCTGACTTTC
CDR3 protein: CASSLQTGANVLTF
clone size: NA
D gene: NA
J gene: TRBJ2-6
CDR3 length: 14
V gene: TRBV5-4

CDR3 DNA: TGTGCCACCACCAGCGGGGGAGGCTATGGCTACACCTTC
CDR3 protein: CATTSGGGYGYTF
clone size: NA
D gene: NA
J gene: TRBJ1-2
CDR3 length: 13
V gene: TRBV19

CDR3 DNA: TGTGCCTGGAGTGTAGCGGGGGGGCCAGAGGATGAGCAGTTCTTC
CDR3 protein: CAWSVAGGPEDEQFF
clone size: few
D gene: TRBD2
J gene: TRBJ2-1
CDR3 length: 15
V gene: TRBV30